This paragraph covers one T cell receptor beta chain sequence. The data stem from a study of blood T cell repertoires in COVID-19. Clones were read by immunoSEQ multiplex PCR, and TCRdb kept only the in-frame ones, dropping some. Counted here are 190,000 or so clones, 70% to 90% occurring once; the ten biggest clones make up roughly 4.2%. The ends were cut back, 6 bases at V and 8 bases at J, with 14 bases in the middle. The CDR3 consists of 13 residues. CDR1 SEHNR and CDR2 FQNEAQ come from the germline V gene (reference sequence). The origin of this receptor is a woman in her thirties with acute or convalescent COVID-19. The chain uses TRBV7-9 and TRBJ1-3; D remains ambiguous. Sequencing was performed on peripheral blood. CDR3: CASRSPSDDTIYF. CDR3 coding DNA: TGTGCCAGCAGGAGTCCCAGCGATGACACCATATATTTT. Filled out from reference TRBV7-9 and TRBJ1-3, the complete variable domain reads DTGVSQNPRHKITKRGQNVTFRCDPISEHNRLYWYRQTLGQGPEFLTYFQNEAQLEKSRLLSDRFSAERPKGSFSTLEIQRTEQGDSAMYLCASRSPSDDTIYFGEGSWLTVV.